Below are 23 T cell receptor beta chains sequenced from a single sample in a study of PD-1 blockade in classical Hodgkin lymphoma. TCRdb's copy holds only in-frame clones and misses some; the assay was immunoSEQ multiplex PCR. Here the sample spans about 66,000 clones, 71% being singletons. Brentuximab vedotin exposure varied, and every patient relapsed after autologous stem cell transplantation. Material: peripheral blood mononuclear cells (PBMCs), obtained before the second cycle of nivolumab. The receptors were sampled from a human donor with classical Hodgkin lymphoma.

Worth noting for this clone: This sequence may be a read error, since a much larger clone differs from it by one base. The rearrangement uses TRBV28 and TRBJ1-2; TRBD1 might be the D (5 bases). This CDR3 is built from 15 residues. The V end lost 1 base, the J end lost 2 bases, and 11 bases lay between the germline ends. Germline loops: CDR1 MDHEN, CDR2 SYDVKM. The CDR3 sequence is CASSLSEGRNYGYTF. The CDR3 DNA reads TGTGCCAGCAGTTTATCGGAGGGGAGAAACTATGGCTACACCTTC.

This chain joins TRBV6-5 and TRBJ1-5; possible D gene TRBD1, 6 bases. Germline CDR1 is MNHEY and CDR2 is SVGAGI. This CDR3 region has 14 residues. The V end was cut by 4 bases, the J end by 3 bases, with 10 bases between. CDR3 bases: TGTGCCAGCAGTTTTGAGGGGGTCAATCAGCCCCAGCATTTT. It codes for CASSFEGVNQPQHF.

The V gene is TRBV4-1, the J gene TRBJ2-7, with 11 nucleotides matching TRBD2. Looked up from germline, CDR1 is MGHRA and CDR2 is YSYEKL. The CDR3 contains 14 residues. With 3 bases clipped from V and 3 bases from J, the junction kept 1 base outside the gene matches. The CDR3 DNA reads TGCGCCAGCAGCCACACTAGCGGGAGCTACGAGCAGTACTTC. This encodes CASSHTSGSYEQYF.

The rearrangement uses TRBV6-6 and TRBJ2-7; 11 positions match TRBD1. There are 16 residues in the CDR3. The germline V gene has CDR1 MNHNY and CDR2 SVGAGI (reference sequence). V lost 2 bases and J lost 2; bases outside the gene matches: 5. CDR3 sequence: CASSYGGQGETYEQYF. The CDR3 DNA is TGTGCCAGCAGTTACGGGGGACAGGGGGAAACCTACGAGCAGTACTTC.

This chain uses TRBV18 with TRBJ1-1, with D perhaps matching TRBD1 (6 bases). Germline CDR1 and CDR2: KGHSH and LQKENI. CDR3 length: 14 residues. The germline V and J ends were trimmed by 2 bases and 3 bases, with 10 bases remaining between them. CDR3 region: CASSPAGQYTEAFF. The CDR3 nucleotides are TGTGCCAGCTCACCAGCAGGACAGTACACTGAAGCTTTCTTT.

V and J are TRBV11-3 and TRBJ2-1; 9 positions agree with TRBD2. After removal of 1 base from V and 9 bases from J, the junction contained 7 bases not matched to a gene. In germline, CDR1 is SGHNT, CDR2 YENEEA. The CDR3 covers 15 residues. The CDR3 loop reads CASSLVAGGLGEQFF. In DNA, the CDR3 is TGTGCCAGCAGCTTAGTGGCGGGGGGGCTTGGTGAGCAGTTCTTC.

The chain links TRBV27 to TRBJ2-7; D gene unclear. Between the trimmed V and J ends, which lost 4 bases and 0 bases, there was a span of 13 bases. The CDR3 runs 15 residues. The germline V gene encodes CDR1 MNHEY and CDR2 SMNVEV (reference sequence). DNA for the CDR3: TGTGCCAGCAGTTATGGCGTCGCCAGCTCCTACGAGCAGTACTTC. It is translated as CASSYGVASSYEQYF.

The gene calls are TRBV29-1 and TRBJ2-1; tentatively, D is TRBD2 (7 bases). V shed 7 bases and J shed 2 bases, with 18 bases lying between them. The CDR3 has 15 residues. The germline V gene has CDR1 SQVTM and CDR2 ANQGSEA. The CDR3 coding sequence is TGCAGCGCGGCCCGGCGGGGGCTGACCTACAATGAGCAGTTCTTC. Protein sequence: CSAARRGLTYNEQFF.

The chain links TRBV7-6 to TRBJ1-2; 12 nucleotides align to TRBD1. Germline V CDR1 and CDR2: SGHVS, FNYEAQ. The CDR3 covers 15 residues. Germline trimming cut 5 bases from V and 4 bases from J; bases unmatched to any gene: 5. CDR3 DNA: TGTGCCAGCAGCCCAGGGACAGGGGGCGTCTATGGCTACACCTTC. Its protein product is CASSPGTGGVYGYTF.

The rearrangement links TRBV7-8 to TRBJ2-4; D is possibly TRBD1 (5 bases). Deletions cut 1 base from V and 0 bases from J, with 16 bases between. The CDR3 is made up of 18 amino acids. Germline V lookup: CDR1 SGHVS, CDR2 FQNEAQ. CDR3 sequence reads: CASSLVNGHSKAKNIQYF. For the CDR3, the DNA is TGTGCCAGCAGCTTAGTAAATGGACACTCTAAAGCCAAAAACATTCAGTACTTC. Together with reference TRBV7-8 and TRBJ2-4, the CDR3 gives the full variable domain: GAGVSQSPRYKVAKRGQDVALRCDPISGHVSLFWYQQALGQGPEFLTYFQNEAQLDKSGLPSDRFFAERPEGSVSTLKIQRTQQEDSAVYLCASSLVNGHSKAKNIQYFGAGTRLSVL.

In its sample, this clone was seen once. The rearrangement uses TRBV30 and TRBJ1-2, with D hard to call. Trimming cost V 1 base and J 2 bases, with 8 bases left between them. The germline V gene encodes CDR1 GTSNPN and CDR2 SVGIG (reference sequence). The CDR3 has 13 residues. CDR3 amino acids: CAWSEAWNYGYTF. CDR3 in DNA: TGTGCCTGGAGTGAGGCATGGAACTATGGCTACACCTTC.

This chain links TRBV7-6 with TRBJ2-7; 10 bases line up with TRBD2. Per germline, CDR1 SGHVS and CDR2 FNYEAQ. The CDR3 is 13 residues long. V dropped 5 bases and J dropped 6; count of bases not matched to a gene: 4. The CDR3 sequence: CASSRSGGGEQYF. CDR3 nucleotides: TGTGCCAGCAGCCGGAGCGGGGGGGGCGAGCAGTACTTC.

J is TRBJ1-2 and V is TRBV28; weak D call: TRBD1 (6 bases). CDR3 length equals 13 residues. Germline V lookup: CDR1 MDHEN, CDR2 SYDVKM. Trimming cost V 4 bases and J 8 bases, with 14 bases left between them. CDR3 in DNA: TGTGCCAGCAGTTCCTCAGGGGTAGCGGGCTACACCTTC. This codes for CASSSSGVAGYTF.

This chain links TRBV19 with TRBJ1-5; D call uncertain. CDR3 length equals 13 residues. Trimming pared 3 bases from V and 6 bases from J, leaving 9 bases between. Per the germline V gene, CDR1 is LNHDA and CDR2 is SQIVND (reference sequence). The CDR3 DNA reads TGTGCCAGTAGTATGGACGGTATTCAGCCCCAGCATTTT. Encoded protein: CASSMDGIQPQHF. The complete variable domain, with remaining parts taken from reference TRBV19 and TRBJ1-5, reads DGGITQSPKYLFRKEGQNVTLSCEQNLNHDAMYWYRQDPGQGLRLIYYSQIVNDFQKGDIAEGYSVSREKKESFPLTVTSAQKNPTAFYLCASSMDGIQPQHFGDGTRLSIL.

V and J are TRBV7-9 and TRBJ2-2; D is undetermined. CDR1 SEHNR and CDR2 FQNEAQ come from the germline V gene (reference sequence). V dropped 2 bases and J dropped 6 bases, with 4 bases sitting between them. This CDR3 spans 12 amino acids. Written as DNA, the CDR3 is TGTGCCAGCAGCTTAAAAGCCGGGGAGCTGTTTTTT. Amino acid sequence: CASSLKAGELFF.

The CDR3 DNA is TGTGCCAGCACTAGTTTTGGTCAAGCTTTCTTT. It codes for CASTSFGQAFF. This chain links TRBV27 with TRBJ1-1; D is undetermined. Per the germline V gene, CDR1 is MNHEY and CDR2 is SMNVEV (reference sequence). The CDR3 is 11 residues long. Trimming stripped 7 bases from V and 9 bases from J, with 12 bases between.

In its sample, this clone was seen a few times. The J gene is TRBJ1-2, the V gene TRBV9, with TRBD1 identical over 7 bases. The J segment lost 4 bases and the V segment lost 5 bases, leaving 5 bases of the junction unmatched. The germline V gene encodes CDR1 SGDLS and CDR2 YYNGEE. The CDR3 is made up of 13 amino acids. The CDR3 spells CASRTGLGYGYTF. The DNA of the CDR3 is TGTGCCAGCAGGACAGGGCTCGGCTATGGCTACACCTTC. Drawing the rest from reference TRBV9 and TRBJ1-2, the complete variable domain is DSGVTQTPKHLITATGQRVTLRCSPRSGDLSVYWYQQSLDQGLQFLIQYYNGEERAKGNILERFSAQQFPDLHSELNLSSLELGDSALYFCASRTGLGYGYTFGSGTRLTVV.

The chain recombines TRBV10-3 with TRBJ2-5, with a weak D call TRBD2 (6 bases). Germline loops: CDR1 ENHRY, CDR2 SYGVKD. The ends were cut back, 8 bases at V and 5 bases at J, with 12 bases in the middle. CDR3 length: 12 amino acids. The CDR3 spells CAISGLSETQYF. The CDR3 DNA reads TGTGCCATCTCGGGACTGTCGGAGACCCAGTACTTC.

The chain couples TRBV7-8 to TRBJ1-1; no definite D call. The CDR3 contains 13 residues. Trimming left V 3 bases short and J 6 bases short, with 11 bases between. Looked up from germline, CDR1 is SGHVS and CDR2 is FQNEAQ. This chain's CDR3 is CASSLYEVPEAFF. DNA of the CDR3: TGTGCCAGCAGCTTGTATGAGGTTCCTGAAGCTTTCTTT.

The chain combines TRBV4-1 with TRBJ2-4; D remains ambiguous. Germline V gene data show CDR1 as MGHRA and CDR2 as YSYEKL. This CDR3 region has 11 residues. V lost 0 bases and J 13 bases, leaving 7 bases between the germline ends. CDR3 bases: TGCGCCAGCAGCCAAGATCGGTGGCAGTACTTC. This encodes CASSQDRWQYF.

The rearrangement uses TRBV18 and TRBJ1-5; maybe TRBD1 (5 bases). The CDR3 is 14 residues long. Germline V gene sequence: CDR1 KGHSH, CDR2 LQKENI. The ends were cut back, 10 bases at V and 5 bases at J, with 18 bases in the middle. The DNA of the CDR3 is TGTGCCACCAACCACGGGGGAACAGATCAGCCCCAGCATTTT. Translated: CATNHGGTDQPQHF.

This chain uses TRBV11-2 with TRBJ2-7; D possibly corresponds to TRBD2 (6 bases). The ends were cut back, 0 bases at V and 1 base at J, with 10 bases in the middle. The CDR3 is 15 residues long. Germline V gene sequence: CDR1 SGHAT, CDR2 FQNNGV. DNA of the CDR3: TGTGCCAGCAGCTTAGACCCTGGGGGGTCCTACGAGCAGTACTTC. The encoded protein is CASSLDPGGSYEQYF.

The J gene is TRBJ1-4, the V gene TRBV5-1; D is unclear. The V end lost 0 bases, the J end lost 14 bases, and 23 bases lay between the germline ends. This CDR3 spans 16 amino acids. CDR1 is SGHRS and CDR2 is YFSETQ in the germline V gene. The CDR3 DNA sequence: TGCGCCAGCAGCTTGGAGGTTGGTGTTCCCGCCTCCGTTCTGTTTTTT. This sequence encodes CASSLEVGVPASVLFF.